The TCR beta chain under discussion was sequenced for a study of cytomegalovirus exposure and HLA in healthy donors listed by TCRdb under 2017. Study-wide context: According to a later analysis, the approximately 120 validation repertoires were produced on the same platform as the 700 or so repertoires of the first cohort. The study aimed to test whether signatures of past pathogen exposure could be identified by cataloging public T cell receptors. A separate validation cohort of over 95 different subjects was used in addition to the roughly 670-subject first cohort. High-throughput TCR immunosequencing, statistical association of individual TCRs with disease status, and machine learning were combined to predict cytomegalovirus infection status.

Note on this clone: There is no known antigen for this receptor. There are no base qualities to consult, and no much larger clone falls within one base.

The investigation overall reported the following: Three of the identified cytomegalovirus-associated TCR beta chains were confirmed in vitro to be specific for cytomegalovirus antigens. Most TCR sequences were seen in very few donors, while some public TCRs were found in many individuals. A total of 150 to 200 TCR beta chains were listed by the study as associated with cytomegalovirus. In both the original and validation cohorts, the classifier was reported to diagnose cytomegalovirus status with high specificity and sensitivity. Of the cluster scores, roughly 95% were above 0 in a later analysis, which found that TCRs clustered in the first cohort also tended to co-occur in the 95 to 150 validation repertoires. According to the authors, the approach could potentially be generalized to other disease states and immunological phenotypes. The validation cohort had no HLA typing available for a later analysis, so co-occurrence within that cohort was assessed over all 110 or so repertoires.

The donors belonged to the validation cohort of roughly 120 subjects, which was separate from the approximately 700-subject first cohort. Library creation used the immunoSEQ multiplex PCR assay. Per the source publication's procedure: To diagnose cytomegalovirus status from the catalog of TCR beta chain sequences, a statistical classification framework was built. The clones in this table, taken by TCRdb from immuneACCESS, are in-frame only. Not every clone is retained; where verified, under half of the shortfall comes from an unresolved V gene, and the cause of the rest is unknown. The V and J calls and clone size are taken from that table; D and trimming were inferred from the DNA. Counted in this sample were more than 110,000 clones; 85% to 90% of them appeared once. Just under 8% of the sample rests with the top ten. V lost 2 bases and J lost 4 bases; the stretch between them is 21 bases long. CDR1 and CDR2 (LGHNA, YSLEER) derive from the germline V gene. Spanning cysteine to phenylalanine, the CDR3 consists of 18 amino acids. The kept DNA is CDR3 alone, 54 bases in frame from the first base.

The receptor comes from a woman under 30 in good health and CMV-seropositive. Sequences were obtained from PBMCs. This chain joins TRBV4-3 to TRBJ1-3; the best D guess is TRBD1, with 5 bases matching. The DNA sequence is TGCGCCAGCAGCCAATCACCCCCGGCAGGGATCTCCGGAAACACCATATATTTT. It is translated as CASSQSPPAGISGNTIYF.